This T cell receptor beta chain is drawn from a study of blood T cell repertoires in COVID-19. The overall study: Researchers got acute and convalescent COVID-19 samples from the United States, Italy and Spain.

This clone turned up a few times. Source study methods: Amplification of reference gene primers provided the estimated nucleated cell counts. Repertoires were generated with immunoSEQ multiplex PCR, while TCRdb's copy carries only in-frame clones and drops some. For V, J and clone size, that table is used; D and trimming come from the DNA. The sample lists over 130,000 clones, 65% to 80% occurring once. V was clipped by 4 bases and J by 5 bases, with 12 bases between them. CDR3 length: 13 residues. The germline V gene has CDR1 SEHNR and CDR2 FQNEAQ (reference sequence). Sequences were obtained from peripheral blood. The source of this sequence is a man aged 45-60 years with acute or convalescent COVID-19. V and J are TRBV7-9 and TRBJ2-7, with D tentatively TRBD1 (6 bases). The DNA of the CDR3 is TGTGCCAGCAGCTGGCTCAGGGGCCACGAGCAGTACTTC. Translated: CASSWLRGHEQYF.